This is a list of T cell receptor beta chains from one sample in a study of T cells in Graves' hyperthyroidism and ophthalmopathy. Each CDR3 protein is one row after TCRdb ran MiXCR on the multiplex PCR reads. Of about 740,000 distinct CDR3 sequences in the sample, 12% to 15% are singletons; the top ten hold roughly 10%. The sample consisted of blood. The receptor set was obtained from a woman younger than 35 with Graves' hyperthyroidism. Both conserved end residues are part of each CDR3. Each record gives: clone size, V gene, D gene, J gene, CDR3 protein, CDR3 DNA. A D gene is named only where the DNA matches it firmly. Clone size is given for some rows only: seen once, a few or many times, or a class if the clone is expanded.

abundance: many; v_gene: TRBV11-2; d_gene: NA; j_gene: TRBJ2-3; CDR3aa: CAGRGKADTQYF; CDR3nt: TGTGCCGGCAGGGGAAAAGCAGATACGCAGTATTTT
abundance: many; v_gene: TRBV20-1; d_gene: TRBD2; j_gene: TRBJ2-2; CDR3aa: CSAIREGPNTGELFF; CDR3nt: TGCAGTGCCATCAGGGAGGGCCCGAACACCGGGGAGCTGTTTTTT
abundance: once; v_gene: TRBV6-1; d_gene: NA; j_gene: TRBJ1-2; CDR3aa: CASTKGHYGYTF; CDR3nt: TGTGCCAGCACCAAGGGACACTATGGCTACACCTTC
abundance: many; v_gene: TRBV20-1; d_gene: TRBD1; j_gene: TRBJ2-7; CDR3aa: CSAFRDSYEQYF; CDR3nt: TGCAGTGCATTCCGGGACAGTTACGAGCAGTACTTC
abundance: NA; v_gene: TRBV27; d_gene: NA; j_gene: TRBJ2-7; CDR3aa: CASSPGSPGEQYF; CDR3nt: TGTGCCAGCAGTCCCGGGTCCCCGGGCGAGCAGTACTTC
abundance: NA; v_gene: TRBV6-5; d_gene: NA; j_gene: TRBJ1-4; CDR3aa: CASSNREMKLFF; CDR3nt: TGTGCCAGCAGTAACAGGGAGATGAAACTGTTTTTT
abundance: NA; v_gene: TRBV30; d_gene: NA; j_gene: TRBJ1-2; CDR3aa: CAWTGSVTDYGYTF; CDR3nt: TGTGCCTGGACAGGTTCGGTGACTGACTATGGCTACACCTTC
abundance: NA; v_gene: TRBV7-9; d_gene: NA; j_gene: TRBJ2-7; CDR3aa: CASSLVSGYEQYF; CDR3nt: TGTGCCAGCAGCTTAGTATCGGGGTACGAGCAGTACTTC
abundance: few; v_gene: TRBV4-1; d_gene: NA; j_gene: TRBJ1-1; CDR3aa: CASSQGGGPADTEAFF; CDR3nt: TGCGCCAGCAGCCAAGGGGGGGGACCCGCGGACACTGAAGCTTTCTTT
abundance: many; v_gene: TRBV2; d_gene: NA; j_gene: TRBJ1-3; CDR3aa: CASGRSTGNTIYF; CDR3nt: TGTGCCAGCGGACGTAGTACTGGAAACACCATATATTTT
abundance: many; v_gene: TRBV4-1; d_gene: TRBD2; j_gene: TRBJ2-3; CDR3aa: CASSQEGATSGRDTQYF; CDR3nt: TGCGCCAGCAGCCAAGAAGGTGCGACTAGCGGGAGGGATACGCAGTATTTT
abundance: few; v_gene: TRBV4-1; d_gene: NA; j_gene: TRBJ1-1; CDR3aa: CASSQDGAGAGTEAFF; CDR3nt: TGCGCCAGCAGCCAAGATGGAGCAGGGGCCGGCACTGAAGCTTTCTTT